Reported below is one T cell receptor beta chain. This clone was counted a few times. Its antigen has not been determined. No base quality information exists; no much larger clone differs at one position. The same CDR3 can be traced to other DNA sequences in this sample. From a lookup of the germline V gene, CDR1 and CDR2 are SGHDT and YYEEEE. V is reduced by 1 base and J by 2 bases, leaving a spacing of 6 bases between them. The CDR3 contains 13 residues, cysteine and phenylalanine counted. Only the CDR3 region is kept as DNA, spanning 39 bases read in frame from base 1. TCRbeta CDR3 regions were amplified from genomic DNA using the immunoSEQ Assay, a bias-controlled multiplex PCR. The original methods were these. The number of nucleated cells in each sample was estimated by amplification of reference gene primers within the assay. To quantify the absolute abundance of each unique TCRbeta CDR3 rearrangement, sequence reads were collapsed and filtered. For each sample, productive Simpson clonality was calculated as the square root of Simpson's diversity index over productive rearrangements. Imported from immuneACCESS, the table was reduced by TCRdb to in-frame sequences with V and J called. These copies leave out some clones; in studies compared against another copy, an unresolved V gene accounts for under half, and the cause of the remainder is not known. The DNA was the basis for D and trimming; V, J and clone size are from that table. The sample profile shows roughly 120,000 clones; approximately 81% of them were found once. The top ten clonotypes cover roughly 1.4% of the sample.

The data are from a study of blood T cell repertoires in COVID-19 (dated by TCRdb to about 2020). Background for the entire study: The collaborator samples originated in the United States, Italy and Spain and spanned the acute and convalescent phases of COVID-19. The repertoires were released in a freely available public database intended as a resource for research on the immune response to SARS-CoV-2. The samples were drawn from the first 160 participants of the ongoing ImmuneRACE study and from some 1,300 subjects provided by 6 global collaborators. Where available, HLA class I and class II types were taken from metadata supplied by the sample provider and were not determined by assay-based typing. Deeply sampled blood TCRbeta repertoires from subjects exposed to, actively infected with, or recovered from COVID-19 were included in the dataset. Sample metadata almost always included a de-identified subject ID, COVID-19 status, age in years and sex. The prospective study material was composed of cDNA or gDNA derived from T cells, B-cell-depleted T cells, or PBMCs.

Broader findings and caveats from the paper: The quantity of clinical and demographic metadata differed by source and by participant and was supplied without curation.

The collaborating institutions used their own protocols to collect whole blood in K2EDTA tubes. Collaborator samples were shipped for TCRbeta analysis as frozen whole blood, isolated PBMCs, or DNA extracted from either sample type. The sample was peripheral blood. The sequence is built from TRBV5-6 and TRBJ1-2; the D gene identity is not certain. This TCR came from a man aged 50 or older with acute or convalescent COVID-19. The DNA sequence reads TGTGCCAGCAGCTTGTCAGGAAACTATGGCTACACCTTC. Translated, it gives CASSLSGNYGYTF. The variable domain in full, with residues beyond the CDR3 obtained from the reference TRBV5-6 and TRBJ1-2 genes, is DAGVTQSPTHLIKTRGQQVTLRCSPKSGHDTVSWYQQALGQGPQFIFQYYEEEERQRGNFPDRFSGHQFPNYSSELNVNALLLGDSALYLCASSLSGNYGYTFGSGTRLTVV.